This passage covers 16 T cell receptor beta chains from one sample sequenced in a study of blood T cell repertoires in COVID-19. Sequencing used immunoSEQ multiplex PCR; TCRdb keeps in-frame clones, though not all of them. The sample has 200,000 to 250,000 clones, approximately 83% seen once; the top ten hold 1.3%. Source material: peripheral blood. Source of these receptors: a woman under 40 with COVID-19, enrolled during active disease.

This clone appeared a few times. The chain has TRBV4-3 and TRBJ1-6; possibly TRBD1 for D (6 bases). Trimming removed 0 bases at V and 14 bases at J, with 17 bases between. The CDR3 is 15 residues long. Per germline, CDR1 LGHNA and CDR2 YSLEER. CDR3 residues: CASSQDRYRDTSLHF. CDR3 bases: TGCGCCAGCAGCCAAGATCGGTACCGGGACACGTCCCTCCACTTT.

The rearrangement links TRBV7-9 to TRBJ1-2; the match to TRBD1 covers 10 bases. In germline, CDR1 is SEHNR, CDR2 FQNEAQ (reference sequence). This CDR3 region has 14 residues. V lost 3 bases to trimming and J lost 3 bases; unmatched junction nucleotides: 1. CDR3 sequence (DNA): TGTGCCAGCAGCTTGACAGGGGGCGACTATGGCTACACCTTC. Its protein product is CASSLTGGDYGYTF.

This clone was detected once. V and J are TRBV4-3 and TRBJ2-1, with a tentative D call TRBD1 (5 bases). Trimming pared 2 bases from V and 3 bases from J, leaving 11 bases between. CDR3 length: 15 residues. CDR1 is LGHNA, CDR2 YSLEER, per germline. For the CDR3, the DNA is TGCGCCAGCAGCCAATCTTACGACAGCTACAATGAGCAGTTCTTC. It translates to CASSQSYDSYNEQFF.

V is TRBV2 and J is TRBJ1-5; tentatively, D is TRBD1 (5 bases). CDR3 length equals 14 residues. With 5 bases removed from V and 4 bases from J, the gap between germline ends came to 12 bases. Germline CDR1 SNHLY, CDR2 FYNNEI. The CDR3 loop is CASSQQAPNQPQHF. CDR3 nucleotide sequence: TGTGCCAGCAGTCAACAGGCACCGAATCAGCCCCAGCATTTT.

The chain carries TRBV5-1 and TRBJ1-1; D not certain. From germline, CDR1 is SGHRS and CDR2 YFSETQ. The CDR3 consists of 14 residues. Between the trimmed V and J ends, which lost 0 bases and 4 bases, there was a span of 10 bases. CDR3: CASSLDSGSTEAFF. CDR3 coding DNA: TGCGCCAGCAGCTTGGATTCCGGGAGCACTGAAGCTTTCTTT.

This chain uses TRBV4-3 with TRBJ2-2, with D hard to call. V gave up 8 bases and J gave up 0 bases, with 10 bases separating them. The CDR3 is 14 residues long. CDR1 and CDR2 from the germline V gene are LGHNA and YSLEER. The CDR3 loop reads CASADTANTGELFF. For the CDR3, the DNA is TGCGCCAGCGCCGACACTGCGAACACCGGGGAGCTGTTTTTT.

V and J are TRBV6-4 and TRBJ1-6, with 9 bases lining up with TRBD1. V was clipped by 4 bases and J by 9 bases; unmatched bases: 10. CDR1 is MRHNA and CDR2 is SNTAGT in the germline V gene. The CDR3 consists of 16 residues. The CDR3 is CASSASWGQGRSPLHF. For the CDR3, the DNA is TGTGCCAGCAGTGCCTCTTGGGGACAGGGTCGTTCACCCCTCCACTTT.

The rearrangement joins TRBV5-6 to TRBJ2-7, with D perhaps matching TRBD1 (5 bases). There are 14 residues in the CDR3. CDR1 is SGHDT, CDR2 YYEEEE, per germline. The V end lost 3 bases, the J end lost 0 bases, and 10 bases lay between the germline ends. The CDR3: CASSSTDSSYEQYF. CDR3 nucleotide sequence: TGTGCCAGCAGCTCAACCGACAGCTCCTACGAGCAGTACTTC. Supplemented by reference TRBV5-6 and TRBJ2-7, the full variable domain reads DAGVTQSPTHLIKTRGQQVTLRCSPKSGHDTVSWYQQALGQGPQFIFQYYEEEERQRGNFPDRFSGHQFPNYSSELNVNALLLGDSALYLCASSSTDSSYEQYFGPGTRLTVT.

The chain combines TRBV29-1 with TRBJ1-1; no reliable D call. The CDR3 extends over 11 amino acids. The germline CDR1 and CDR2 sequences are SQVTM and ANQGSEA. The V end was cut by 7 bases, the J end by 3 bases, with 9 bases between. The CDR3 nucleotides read TGCAGCGCTGTGTATGACACTGAAGCTTTCTTT. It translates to CSAVYDTEAFF. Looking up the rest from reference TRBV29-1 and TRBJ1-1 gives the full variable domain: SAVISQKPSRDICQRGTSLTIQCQVDSQVTMMFWYRQQPGQSLTLIATANQGSEATYESGFVIDKFPISRPNLTFSTLTVSNMSPEDSSIYLCSAVYDTEAFFGQGTRLTVV.

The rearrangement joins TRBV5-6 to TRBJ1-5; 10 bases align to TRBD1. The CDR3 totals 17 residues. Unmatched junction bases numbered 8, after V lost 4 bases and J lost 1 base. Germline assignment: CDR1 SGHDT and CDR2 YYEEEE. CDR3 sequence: CASSQRTGGRSNQPQHF. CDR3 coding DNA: TGTGCCAGCAGCCAAAGGACAGGGGGTAGGAGCAATCAGCCCCAGCATTTT.

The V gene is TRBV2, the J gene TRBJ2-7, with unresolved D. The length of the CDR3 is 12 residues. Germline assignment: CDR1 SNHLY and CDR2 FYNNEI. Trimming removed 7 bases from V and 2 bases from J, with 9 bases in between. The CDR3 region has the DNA TGTGCCAGCACCGGTGATACCTACGAGCAGTACTTC. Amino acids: CASTGDTYEQYF.

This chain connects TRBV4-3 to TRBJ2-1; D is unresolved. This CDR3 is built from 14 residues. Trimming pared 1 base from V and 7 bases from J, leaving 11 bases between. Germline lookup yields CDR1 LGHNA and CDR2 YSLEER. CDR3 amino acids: CASSQAGPANEQFF. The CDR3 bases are TGCGCCAGCAGCCAAGCAGGCCCTGCGAATGAGCAGTTCTTC.

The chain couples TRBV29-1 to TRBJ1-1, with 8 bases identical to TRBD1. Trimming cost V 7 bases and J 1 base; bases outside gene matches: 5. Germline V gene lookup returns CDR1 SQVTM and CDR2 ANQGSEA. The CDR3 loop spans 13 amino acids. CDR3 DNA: TGCAGCGCATCGGACAGGGCGAACACTGAAGCTTTCTTT. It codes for CSASDRANTEAFF.

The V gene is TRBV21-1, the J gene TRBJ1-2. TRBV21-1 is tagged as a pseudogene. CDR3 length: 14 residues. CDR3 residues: CASSMASEAYGYTF. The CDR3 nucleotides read TGTGCCAGCAGCATGGCCTCGGAGGCCTATGGCTACACCTTC.

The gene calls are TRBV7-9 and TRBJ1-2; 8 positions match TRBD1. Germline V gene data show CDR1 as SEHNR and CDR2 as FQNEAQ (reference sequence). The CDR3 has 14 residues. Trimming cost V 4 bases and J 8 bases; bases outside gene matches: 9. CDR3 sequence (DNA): TGTGCCAGCAGCTCGGACAGGGTTGGTCGGGGCTACACCTTC. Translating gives CASSSDRVGRGYTF.

The CDR3 coding sequence is TGTGCCAGCCAGACGGAGAATCAGCCCCAGCATTTT. This codes for CASQTENQPQHF. The chain is built from TRBV7-9 and TRBJ1-5; no definite D call. The V and J ends lost 8 bases and 4 bases respectively, with 9 bases between them. This CDR3 is 12 amino acids long. Germline V lookup: CDR1 SEHNR, CDR2 FQNEAQ (reference sequence).